The 8 T cell receptor beta chains presented below share a single source sample, sequenced in a study of T cells in localized non-small cell lung cancer (dated by TCRdb to between 2020 and 2021). The library was produced with the immunoSEQ multiplex PCR assay. TCRdb's version of the immuneACCESS table is confined to in-frame rearrangements and falls short of the full clone set. An unresolved V gene accounts for under half of the shortfall where checked; the remainder is of unknown origin. For this sample there are more than 100,000 clones; about 89% appear just once. The ten largest account for approximately 1.5% of the sample. The sequences come from peripheral blood, collected before any cancer treatment. The receptors come from a female donor over 55 with stage I lung adenocarcinoma.

The V and J genes are TRBV9 and TRBJ2-1; D perhaps matches TRBD2 (6 bases). V gave up 1 base and J gave up 9 bases, with 11 bases separating them. CDR3 size: 13 residues. Germline V gene lookup returns CDR1 SGDLS and CDR2 YYNGEE. Here the CDR3 DNA reads TGTGCCAGCAGCGTAACGGGAGATGGTGAGCAGTTCTTC. The encoded protein is CASSVTGDGEQFF. The full variable domain, rest sourced from reference TRBV9 and TRBJ2-1, is DSGVTQTPKHLITATGQRVTLRCSPRSGDLSVYWYQQSLDQGLQFLIQYYNGEERAKGNILERFSAQQFPDLHSELNLSSLELGDSALYFCASSVTGDGEQFFGPGTRLTVL.

The chain links TRBV7-9 to TRBJ1-1; D gene unclear. V was clipped by 1 base and J by 7 bases, with 4 bases between them. CDR3 length: 11 residues. The germline V gene encodes CDR1 SEHNR and CDR2 FQNEAQ (reference sequence). CDR3 loop: CASSLVVEAFF. As DNA, the CDR3 is TGTGCCAGCAGCTTAGTTGTTGAAGCTTTCTTT.

The chain is built from TRBV27 and TRBJ1-2; D not certain. The V and J ends lost 3 bases and 4 bases respectively, with 9 bases between them. This CDR3 has 13 amino acids. Germline CDR1 is MNHEY and CDR2 is SMNVEV (reference sequence). CDR3 sequence: CASSFRVGYGYTF. The CDR3, as DNA: TGTGCCAGCAGTTTCCGGGTGGGCTATGGCTACACCTTC.

The J gene is TRBJ1-5, the V gene TRBV30; unclear D gene. Trimming cost V 2 bases and J 8 bases, with 13 bases left between them. The V gene's germline CDR1 is GTSNPN and CDR2 SVGIG (reference sequence). The CDR3 runs to 13 residues. CDR3 sequence reads: CAWSFGSSEPQHF. CDR3 nucleotide sequence: TGTGCCTGGAGTTTCGGGTCGTCCGAGCCCCAGCATTTT.

V gene TRBV2 combines with J gene TRBJ2-3; TRBD2 might be the D (6 bases). With 6 bases removed from V and 7 bases from J, the gap between germline ends came to 11 bases. CDR1 and CDR2 from the germline V gene are SNHLY and FYNNEI. The CDR3 length is 12 residues. CDR3 region: CASRGLENTQYF. As DNA, the CDR3 is TGTGCCAGCAGGGGACTCGAAAATACGCAGTATTTT.

This clone was seen only a few times. The genes are TRBV12-2 and TRBJ1-2. TRBV12-2 represents a pseudogene. The CDR3 covers 16 residues. The CDR3 is CASRLAGRGAKYGYTF. The CDR3 DNA sequence: TGTGCAAGTCGCTTAGCGGGGCGGGGAGCGAAGTATGGCTACACCTTC.

The rearrangement uses TRBV19 and TRBJ1-2; 9 bases map to TRBD1. Trimming cost V 5 bases and J 7 bases; bases outside gene matches: 8. The CDR3 contains 14 residues. In germline, CDR1 is LNHDA, CDR2 SQIVND (reference sequence). The CDR3 DNA is TGTGCCAGTAGTGCCGGGACAGGGAATCTTGGCTACACCTTC. Its translation is CASSAGTGNLGYTF.

The CDR3 nucleotides read TGTGCCAGTAGTACCTCCGTACAGTCCAACACCGGGGAGCTGTTTTTT. It encodes CASSTSVQSNTGELFF. The chain carries TRBV19 and TRBJ2-2; D uncertain. Germline CDR1 is LNHDA and CDR2 is SQIVND (reference sequence). V lost 4 bases and J lost 2, with 14 bases in between. The CDR3 runs 16 residues. The full variable domain, with the rest looked up from reference TRBV19 and TRBJ2-2, is DGGITQSPKYLFRKEGQNVTLSCEQNLNHDAMYWYRQDPGQGLRLIYYSQIVNDFQKGDIAEGYSVSREKKESFPLTVTSAQKNPTAFYLCASSTSVQSNTGELFFGEGSRLTVL.